This TCR beta chain was recorded in a study of blood T cell repertoires in COVID-19. Study in general: Italy, Spain and the United States were the sources of the convalescent and acute COVID-19 samples. From T cells, B-cell-depleted T cells, or PBMCs came the material, which was cDNA or gDNA.

Profiling relied on immunoSEQ multiplex PCR, and the TCRdb table lists in-frame clones only, not all of them. The table has roughly 26,000 clones, 75% to 90% seen once. Germline CDR1 reads LGHDT; CDR2 reads YNNKEL (reference sequence). This CDR3 is 17 amino acids long. V shed 0 bases and J 6 bases; nucleotides not matched to a gene: 8. Material for sequencing was peripheral blood. The TCR originated in a human donor with active COVID-19. The donor label of this sample is uncertain. The rearrangement uses TRBV3-1 (or the pseudogene TRBV3-2) and TRBJ1-6; TRBD1 matches at 7 bases. The CDR3 region is CASSQDPPGTANSPLHF. The CDR3 DNA sequence: TGTGCCAGCAGCCAAGATCCCCCAGGGACAGCTAATTCACCCCTCCACTTT.